Each of the 25 T cell receptor beta chains below was sequenced from the same sample in a study of CD8 T cells in ankylosing spondylitis. Study-wide results and caveats: Made up of eight or nine highly homologous variants, a TCR beta motif appeared characteristic of ankylosing spondylitis blood.

The antigens for these receptors are not known. TCRdb passed the 5' RACE reads through MiXCR, listing each CDR3 protein once. Among under 950,000 distinct CDR3 sequences, 15% to 20% were seen once, and the ten largest hold 15% to 20%. The material sequenced was blood, either unsorted or a sorted T cell fraction (not recorded which). The source is a male donor with ankylosing spondylitis.

A few counts support this clonotype. In DNA form, the CDR3 reads TGTGCCAGCTCAGGCGGGACAGACAATGAGCAGTTCTTC. Translation gives CASSGGTDNEQFF. The rearrangement joins TRBV18 to TRBJ2-1; possible D gene TRBD1, 7 bases. From germline, CDR1 is KGHSH and CDR2 LQKENI. Trimming took 5 bases from V and 5 from J, leaving 10 bases between them. The CDR3 covers 13 residues.

The chain is built from TRBV4-2 and TRBJ2-7, with D tentatively TRBD1 (6 bases). V was clipped by 4 bases and J by 0 bases, with 16 bases between them. CDR1 LGHNA and CDR2 YNFKEQ come from the germline V gene. This CDR3 region has 16 residues. The CDR3 coding sequence is TGTGCCAGCAGCCCCTGGACAGTTCTTAACTCCTACGAGCAGTACTTC. This sequence encodes CASSPWTVLNSYEQYF.

The chain combines TRBV29-1 with TRBJ1-1; perhaps TRBD1 as D (5 bases). The CDR3 runs 13 residues. Germline values: CDR1 SQVTM, CDR2 ANQGSEA. Trimming removed 7 bases from V and 4 bases from J, with 16 bases in between. The CDR3 here is CSAGARGGTEAFF. The CDR3 DNA follows: TGCAGCGCTGGGGCCCGAGGAGGCACTGAAGCTTTCTTT.

The rearrangement links TRBV27 to TRBJ1-1; 9 bases are a match to TRBD1. Germline V gene data show CDR1 as MNHEY and CDR2 as SMNVEV (reference sequence). Trimming cost V 8 bases and J 3 bases; bases outside gene matches: 16. The CDR3 length is 17 residues. CDR3 loop: CASYPPTGGPPYTEAFF. In nucleotides, the CDR3 is TGTGCCAGCTATCCCCCCACAGGGGGCCCGCCGTACACTGAAGCTTTCTTT.

The V gene is TRBV3-1, the J gene TRBJ2-7; 11 nucleotides match TRBD2. Looked up from germline, CDR1 is LGHDT and CDR2 is YNNKEL (reference sequence). This CDR3 region has 16 residues. V lost 0 bases and J lost 6; bases outside the gene matches: 7. DNA for the CDR3: TGTGCCAGCAGCCAAGATCTTGGGCTAGCGGGGGGCGAGCAGTACTTC. Protein: CASSQDLGLAGGEQYF.

J is TRBJ2-1 and V is TRBV12-3 or TRBV12-4; no clear D. The CDR3 loop spans 14 amino acids. V lost 6 bases to trimming and J lost 2 bases, with 11 bases between them. The chain's CDR3 is CASSRTPAYNEQFF. CDR3 nucleotide sequence: TGTGCCAGCAGCCGGACCCCGGCCTACAATGAGCAGTTCTTC.

This clonotype was observed a handful of times. The chain is built from TRBV6-1 and TRBJ1-1; a possible D gene is TRBD1 (5 bases). Looked up from germline, CDR1 is MNHNS and CDR2 is SASEGT. The CDR3 has 14 amino acids. The germline V and J ends were trimmed by 4 bases and 1 base, with 10 bases remaining between them. CDR3 amino acids: CASSALRENTEAFF. Written as DNA, the CDR3 is TGTGCCAGCAGTGCCCTCAGGGAGAACACTGAAGCTTTCTTT.

The chain recombines TRBV7-2 with TRBJ1-5; maybe TRBD1 (5 bases). Germline CDR1 reads SGHTA; CDR2 reads FQGNSA. Trimming removed 5 bases from V and 4 bases from J, with 18 bases in between. This CDR3 is 16 amino acids long. The CDR3 sequence is CASSPRKGGTNQPQHF. The CDR3 bases are TGTGCCAGCAGCCCCCGCAAGGGAGGGACGAATCAGCCCCAGCATTTT.

This chain links TRBV29-1 with TRBJ2-7; no reliable D call. Trimming pared 0 bases from V and 2 bases from J, leaving 14 bases between. In germline, CDR1 is SQVTM, CDR2 ANQGSEA. This CDR3 region has 15 residues. This CDR3 reads CSVEDLGQGTYEQYF. The CDR3 DNA is TGCAGCGTTGAAGACTTAGGGCAAGGGACCTACGAGCAGTACTTC.

This clonotype was seen at least ten times. The V and J genes are TRBV9 and TRBJ2-1; TRBD2 aligns across 16 bases. V was clipped by 3 bases and J by 8 bases; unmatched bases: 2. CDR3 length equals 15 residues. CDR1 and CDR2 (germline): SGDLS, YYNGEE. The CDR3 here is CASSAGTSGRDEQFF. In nucleotides, the CDR3 is TGTGCCAGCAGCGCCGGGACTAGCGGGAGGGATGAGCAGTTCTTC.

The chain has TRBV7-3 and TRBJ2-3, with D possibly TRBD1 on 5 matching bases. Germline lookup yields CDR1 SGHTA and CDR2 FQGTGA. This CDR3 region has 13 residues. The V and J ends lost 8 bases and 2 bases respectively, with 11 bases between them. The CDR3 coding sequence is TGTGCCAGCTCCCTGACAGCCACAGATACGCAGTATTTT. It codes for CASSLTATDTQYF. Variable domain in full (rest from reference TRBV7-3 and TRBJ2-3): GAGVSQTPSNKVTEKGKYVELRCDPISGHTALYWYRQSLGQGPEFLIYFQGTGAADDSGLPNDRFFAVRPEGSVSTLKIQRTERGDSAVYLCASSLTATDTQYFGPGTRLTVL.

The table lists this clonotype with a few counts. The chain carries TRBV20-1 and TRBJ2-3, with D possibly being TRBD1 or TRBD2 (5 bases each). Trimming left V 0 bases short and J 0 bases short, with 13 bases between. The CDR3 runs 16 residues. CDR1 and CDR2 (germline): DFQATT, SNEGSKA (reference sequence). Here the CDR3 reads CSAREWDRPSTDTQYF. CDR3 DNA sequence: TGCAGTGCTAGAGAATGGGACCGCCCTAGCACAGATACGCAGTATTTT.

V is TRBV20-1 and J is TRBJ1-5; D is uncertain. Trimming left V 4 bases short and J 7 bases short, with 8 bases between. The CDR3 contains 11 residues. Germline loops: CDR1 DFQATT, CDR2 SNEGSKA (reference sequence). DNA of the CDR3: TGCAGTGCTATGGCGGAACAGCCCCAGCATTTT. It encodes CSAMAEQPQHF.

The chain links TRBV9 to TRBJ2-1; D is perhaps TRBD1 or TRBD2 (7 bases each). The CDR3 runs 16 residues. Germline loops: CDR1 SGDLS, CDR2 YYNGEE. Trimming removed 0 bases at V and 10 bases at J, with 20 bases between. CDR3 nucleotide sequence: TGTGCCAGCAGCGTAGAGGCACCGGGCAGGGGGGGCGAGCAGTTCTTC. Translated, it gives CASSVEAPGRGGEQFF.

The chain has TRBV15 and TRBJ2-1; D not certain. The V and J ends lost 3 bases and 2 bases respectively, with 8 bases between them. CDR1 is LNHNV, CDR2 YYDKDF, per germline (reference sequence). This CDR3 is 14 amino acids long. In DNA, the CDR3 is TGTGCCACCAGCAGGAGGCTAGCCTACAATGAGCAGTTCTTC. It encodes CATSRRLAYNEQFF.

This chain uses TRBV15 with TRBJ1-1; TRBD1 might be the D (5 bases). CDR3 length equals 13 residues. Per germline, CDR1 LNHNV and CDR2 YYDKDF (reference sequence). V was cut by 3 bases and J by 3 bases, with 8 bases left in between. CDR3 bases: TGTGCCACCAGCAGCGAGGGGTACACTGAAGCTTTCTTT. It is translated as CATSSEGYTEAFF.

This clonotype was counted ten times or more. The chain employs TRBV12-3 or TRBV12-4 and TRBJ2-1; D may be TRBD1 or TRBD2 (5 bases each). Trimming removed 2 bases from V and 6 bases from J, with 11 bases in between. CDR3 length: 14 residues. DNA of the CDR3: TGTGCCAGCAGTTTATTTGGGACGTCCAATGAGCAGTTCTTC. Protein: CASSLFGTSNEQFF.

This clonotype occurred a few times. The V and J genes are TRBV9 and TRBJ2-3; D not resolved. V shed 0 bases and J shed 2 bases, with 10 bases lying between them. The CDR3 is 15 amino acids. Germline V CDR1 and CDR2: SGDLS, YYNGEE. The CDR3: CASSVGVRFTDTQYF. The CDR3 nucleotides read TGTGCCAGCAGCGTAGGGGTACGTTTCACAGATACGCAGTATTTT.

J is TRBJ1-2 and V is TRBV12-3 or TRBV12-4, with TRBD1 as a possible D gene (6 bases). The CDR3 spans 15 residues. The V end was cut by 5 bases, the J end by 2 bases, with 15 bases between. The CDR3 here is CASSPYLQGNYGYTF. The CDR3 region has the DNA TGTGCCAGCAGTCCCTACCTACAGGGCAACTATGGCTACACCTTC.

The chain has TRBV29-1 and TRBJ2-1; 8 nucleotides line up with TRBD2. CDR3 size: 12 residues. The junction had 6 bases not matched to a gene; V was cut back by 4 bases and J by 10 bases. The germline V gene encodes CDR1 SQVTM and CDR2 ANQGSEA. The CDR3 nucleotides read TGCAGCGTTGCCGGGACTAGGAGCGAGCAGTTCTTC. Translated: CSVAGTRSEQFF.

This chain links TRBV12-3 or TRBV12-4 with TRBJ2-1; 7 nucleotides match TRBD1. V lost 6 bases and J lost 6; bases outside the gene matches: 8. The CDR3 has 14 residues. CDR3 coding DNA: TGTGCCAGCAGCCACAGGGGTTCGGCCAATGAGCAGTTCTTC. Protein product: CASSHRGSANEQFF.

This clonotype was recorded many times. This chain joins TRBV6-2 or TRBV6-3 and TRBJ2-1; D gene uncertain. Germline-derived CDR1 and CDR2 are MNHEY and SVGEGT. This CDR3 spans 15 amino acids. V gave up 6 bases and J gave up 4 bases, with 16 bases separating them. The CDR3 sequence is CASSPRGEAYNEQFF. In DNA form, the CDR3 reads TGTGCCAGCAGCCCCCGCGGAGAAGCGTACAATGAGCAGTTCTTC.

In this sample, this clonotype turned up many times. This sequence joins TRBV29-1 and TRBJ1-1; D gene unclear. From germline, CDR1 is SQVTM and CDR2 ANQGSEA. V was clipped by 6 bases and J by 1 base, with 6 bases between them. This CDR3 has 11 amino acids. This CDR3 reads CSVSQNTEAFF. In nucleotides, the CDR3 is TGCAGCGTATCCCAGAACACTGAAGCTTTCTTT. Full variable domain (missing parts from reference TRBV29-1 and TRBJ1-1): SAVISQKPSRDICQRGTSLTIQCQVDSQVTMMFWYRQQPGQSLTLIATANQGSEATYESGFVIDKFPISRPNLTFSTLTVSNMSPEDSSIYLCSVSQNTEAFFGQGTRLTVV.

The rearrangement uses TRBV24-1 and TRBJ2-7; 7 nucleotides agree with TRBD2. V was pared by 7 bases and J by 4 bases, with 9 bases of the junction left unmatched. The CDR3 runs 14 residues. The germline V gene encodes CDR1 KGHDR and CDR2 SFDVKD. As DNA, the CDR3 is TGTGCCACCAGCCGAGGAGCGGGAACTTACGAGCAGTACTTC. This encodes CATSRGAGTYEQYF.

This clonotype was observed a few times. This chain links TRBV4-3 with TRBJ2-7, with 7 bases lining up with TRBD1. CDR3 length equals 14 residues. After removal of 4 bases from V and 2 bases from J, the junction contained 5 bases not matched to a gene. Germline CDR1 and CDR2: LGHNA and YSLEER. For the CDR3, the DNA is TGCGCCAGCAGCCGAGACAGGGAAACCTACGAGCAGTACTTC. It is translated as CASSRDRETYEQYF.